The entry below describes one T cell receptor (beta chain). Its antigen is still unknown. There are 14 residues in the CDR3. The V and J ends lost 5 bases and 4 bases, in that order; junction bases with no gene match: 4. Looked up from germline, CDR1 is ENHRY and CDR2 is SYGVKD. The table came from immunoSEQ multiplex PCR; TCRdb's copy has only in-frame clones and leaves some out. This table has about 77,000 clones, approximately 90% appearing once. This sample was taken from a study of T cells in localized non-small cell lung cancer. The study, taken as a whole, reports: Those with higher blood T cell density had longer overall survival.

The source of this sequence is a woman between 40 and 69 years old with stage I squamous cell lung carcinoma. V gene TRBV10-3 combines with J gene TRBJ2-7, with 11 bases identical to TRBD1. The material was peripheral blood, obtained before any cancer treatment. CDR3 bases: TGTGCCATCAGTTCCGGGACAGGGGGGTACGAGCAGTACTTC. As protein: CAISSGTGGYEQYF.